The 19 T cell receptor beta chains given below trace back to one sample, sequenced in a study of blood T cell repertoires in COVID-19. Data came from immunoSEQ multiplex PCR; TCRdb stores just in-frame clones and leaves some out. This sample has some 150,000 clones, with about 80% found just once. Sample: peripheral blood. The receptors here all came from a man between 60 and 75 years old with acute or convalescent COVID-19.

The CDR3 protein is CASIGTGGSFGEAFF. The CDR3 DNA reads as TGTGCCAGCATTGGGACAGGGGGAAGCTTTGGGGAAGCTTTCTTT. The J gene is TRBJ1-1, the V gene TRBV28; TRBD1 matches 11 bases. The V and J ends lost 7 bases and 8 bases, in that order; junction bases with no gene match: 12. Germline V gene lookup returns CDR1 MDHEN and CDR2 SYDVKM. The CDR3 covers 15 residues.

There are a few counts of this clone. The gene calls are TRBV19 and TRBJ1-1; D is ambiguous. From germline, CDR1 is LNHDA and CDR2 SQIVND (reference sequence). Trimming removed 2 bases at V and 7 bases at J, with 23 bases between. The CDR3 length is 17 residues. This CDR3 reads CASSIRRSGGRFDEAFF. Here the CDR3 DNA reads TGTGCCAGTAGTATAAGGCGCTCCGGAGGGCGGTTCGATGAAGCTTTCTTT.

V is TRBV18 and J is TRBJ1-5; 10 nucleotides line up with TRBD1. Trimming at V came to 3 bases and at J to 5 bases, leaving 7 bases not matched to a gene. The CDR3 consists of 16 residues. Germline values: CDR1 KGHSH, CDR2 LQKENI. The CDR3 reads CASSPRAGTGDQPQHF. CDR3 coding DNA: TGTGCCAGCTCACCCAGAGCTGGGACAGGGGATCAGCCCCAGCATTTT.

The genes are TRBV3-1 (or the pseudogene TRBV3-2) and TRBJ1-5; D is unresolved. The V and J ends lost 0 bases and 0 bases respectively, with 12 bases between them. The CDR3 contains 17 residues. Germline assignment: CDR1 LGHDT and CDR2 YNNKEL (reference sequence). As DNA, the CDR3 is TGTGCCAGCAGCCAAGAGAGTACGGGGTATAGCAATCAGCCCCAGCATTTT. Its protein is CASSQESTGYSNQPQHF.

This clone is a singleton in its sample. The CDR3 DNA reads TGTGCCAGCAGCCCAACAGGTAGCTCTGGAAACACCATATATTTT. Its translation: CASSPTGSSGNTIYF. This sequence joins TRBV9 and TRBJ1-3; TRBD1 is a possible D gene (5 bases). The CDR3 covers 15 residues. From germline, CDR1 is SGDLS and CDR2 YYNGEE. V shed 4 bases and J shed 0 bases, with 11 bases lying between them.

This clone was observed a handful of times. This chain links TRBV6-5 with TRBJ2-1; D not certain. Trimming cost V 6 bases and J 5 bases, with 11 bases left between them. The CDR3 totals 13 residues. Germline V CDR1 and CDR2: MNHEY, SVGAGI. The chain's CDR3 is CASSTPRNNEQFF. CDR3 bases: TGTGCCAGCAGCACCCCCAGGAACAATGAGCAGTTCTTC.

The chain combines TRBV10-3 with TRBJ2-2; TRBD2 might be the D (5 bases). Germline V gives CDR1 ENHRY, CDR2 SYGVKD. V was cut by 9 bases and J by 0 bases, with 11 bases left in between. The CDR3 runs 14 residues. CDR3 in DNA: TGTGCCATACACGGGATATCGAACACCGGGGAGCTGTTTTTT. Amino acids: CAIHGISNTGELFF.

The chain joins TRBV19 to TRBJ2-3; D remains unclear. Germline loops: CDR1 LNHDA, CDR2 SQIVND (reference sequence). The CDR3 sequence is 13 residues long. Trimming cost V 5 bases and J 8 bases, with 14 bases left between them. This chain's CDR3 is CASSSSSPRTQYF. CDR3 in DNA: TGTGCCAGTAGTTCCTCCTCCCCGCGTACGCAGTATTTT.

This chain links TRBV7-9 with TRBJ1-6; 9 nucleotides align to TRBD1. This CDR3 spans 19 amino acids. Germline values: CDR1 SEHNR, CDR2 FQNEAQ (reference sequence). V gave up 1 base and J gave up 5 bases; unmatched junction bases: 12. DNA of the CDR3: TGTGCCAGCAGCTTAGACGGGACAGGGAGTCAAAGGAATAATTCACCCCTCCACTTT. Amino acid sequence: CASSLDGTGSQRNNSPLHF.

V is TRBV9 and J is TRBJ2-3; no clear D gene. Trimming took off 4 bases at V and 0 bases at J, with 9 bases between the two ends. This CDR3 is built from 14 residues. The germline V gene encodes CDR1 SGDLS and CDR2 YYNGEE. Written as DNA, the CDR3 is TGTGCCAGCAGCCCTAGTATAAGCACAGATACGCAGTATTTT. This gives the protein CASSPSISTDTQYF. Full variable domain (remainder filled in from reference TRBV9 and TRBJ2-3): DSGVTQTPKHLITATGQRVTLRCSPRSGDLSVYWYQQSLDQGLQFLIQYYNGEERAKGNILERFSAQQFPDLHSELNLSSLELGDSALYFCASSPSISTDTQYFGPGTRLTVL.

The chain is built from TRBV19 and TRBJ1-2; 7 bases match TRBD1. V lost 5 bases and J lost 1; bases outside the gene matches: 7. The CDR3 runs to 15 residues. In germline, CDR1 is LNHDA, CDR2 SQIVND (reference sequence). This CDR3 is CASSAGAGGNYGYTF. CDR3 nucleotide sequence: TGTGCCAGTAGTGCCGGGGCAGGGGGTAACTATGGCTACACCTTC.

The V and J genes are TRBV5-6 and TRBJ1-2; 8 bases map to TRBD1. The CDR3 loop spans 15 amino acids. In germline, CDR1 is SGHDT, CDR2 YYEEEE. V shed 6 bases and J 6 bases; nucleotides not matched to a gene: 13. Here the CDR3 reads CASTRARGQANGYTF. The CDR3 DNA follows: TGTGCCAGCACCCGGGCCCGGGGACAGGCGAATGGCTACACCTTC.

In nucleotides, the CDR3 is TGTGCCAGCAGTAGGCTAGCGGGAGGAGTAGATACGCAGTATTTT. The encoded protein is CASSRLAGGVDTQYF. The V gene is TRBV6-5, the J gene TRBJ2-3; 11 bases agree with TRBD2. Germline V lookup: CDR1 MNHEY, CDR2 SVGAGI. The CDR3 totals 15 residues. V lost 5 bases and J lost 5; bases outside the gene matches: 6.

This clone was found once. This chain joins TRBV24-1 and TRBJ1-1; 8 bases agree with TRBD1. The CDR3 runs to 13 residues. V lost 3 bases and J lost 11; bases outside the gene matches: 7. CDR1 and CDR2 (germline): KGHDR, SFDVKD. DNA for the CDR3: TGTGCCACCAGTGATCCTTGGACAGGGCGCGCTTTCTTT. Amino acids: CATSDPWTGRAFF.

The chain uses TRBV24-1 and TRBJ1-5; TRBD1 matches at 7 bases. This CDR3 comprises 14 residues. J was trimmed by 4 bases and V by 4 bases; bases with no gene match: 3. CDR1 and CDR2 from the germline V gene are KGHDR and SFDVKD. CDR3 protein: CATSDWDSNQPQHF. CDR3 DNA: TGTGCCACCAGTGACTGGGACAGTAATCAGCCCCAGCATTTT.

This clone was counted a single time. The chain combines TRBV6-6 with TRBJ2-1, with 9 bases matching TRBD1. The germline V gene encodes CDR1 MNHNY and CDR2 SVGAGI (reference sequence). After removal of 5 bases from V and 8 bases from J, the junction contained 7 bases not matched to a gene. CDR3 length: 14 amino acids. CDR3 in amino acids: CASSEGQGADEQFF. In DNA, the CDR3 is TGTGCCAGCAGTGAGGGACAGGGTGCGGATGAGCAGTTCTTC.

The chain combines TRBV5-6 with TRBJ2-7; TRBD1 aligns across 10 bases. From germline, CDR1 is SGHDT and CDR2 YYEEEE. This CDR3 has 14 amino acids. The trim removed 4 bases at V and 6 bases at J, leaving 7 bases unmatched. The CDR3 bases are TGTGCCAGCAGCCCCCCGGGACAGGGGTTCGAGCAGTACTTC. Protein: CASSPPGQGFEQYF.

The chain employs TRBV4-1 and TRBJ2-5; D is ambiguous. Germline values: CDR1 MGHRA, CDR2 YSYEKL. This CDR3 is built from 13 residues. Trimming cost V 2 bases and J 4 bases, with 8 bases left between them. CDR3 coding DNA: TGCGCCAGCAGCCAACAACCGGGAGAGACCCAGTACTTC. Translation gives CASSQQPGETQYF.

The gene calls are TRBV4-3 and TRBJ2-1, with 10 bases aligning to TRBD1. The CDR3 is 15 amino acids. Germline CDR1 reads LGHNA; CDR2 reads YSLEER. V was clipped by 3 bases and J by 8 bases; unmatched bases: 7. In DNA form, the CDR3 reads TGCGCCAGCAGCCACCTCGGACAGGGGGGGGATGAGCAGTTCTTC. Translating it yields CASSHLGQGGDEQFF.